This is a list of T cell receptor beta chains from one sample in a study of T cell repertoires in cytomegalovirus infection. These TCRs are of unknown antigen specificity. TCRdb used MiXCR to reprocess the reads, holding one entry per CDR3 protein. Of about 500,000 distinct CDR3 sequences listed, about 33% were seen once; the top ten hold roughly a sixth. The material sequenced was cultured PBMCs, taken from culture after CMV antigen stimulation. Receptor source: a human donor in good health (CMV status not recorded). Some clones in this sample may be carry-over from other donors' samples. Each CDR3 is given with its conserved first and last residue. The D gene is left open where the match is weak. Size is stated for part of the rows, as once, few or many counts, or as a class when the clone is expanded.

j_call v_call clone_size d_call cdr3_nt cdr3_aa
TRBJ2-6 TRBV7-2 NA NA TGTGCCAGCAGCTTTTCTTGGGCCAACGTCCTGACTTTC CASSFSWANVLTF
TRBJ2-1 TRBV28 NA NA TGTGCCAGCAGTTACGGGACTCCCAAGGAGCAGTTCTTC CASSYGTPKEQFF
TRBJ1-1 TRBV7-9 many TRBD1 TGTGCCAGCAGCCAGACAGGGCTAACTGAAGCTTTCTTT CASSQTGLTEAFF
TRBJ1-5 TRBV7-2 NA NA TGTGCCAGCAGACTTGACATTTACTATCAGCCCCAGCATTTT CASRLDIYYQPQHF
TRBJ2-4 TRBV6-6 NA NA TGTGCCAGCACCCAAGGGACCGCCGGGATTCAGTACTTC CASTQGTAGIQYF
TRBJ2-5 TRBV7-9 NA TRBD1 TGTGCCAGCAGCTTACTGACAGGGCTACAAGAGACCCAGTACTTC CASSLLTGLQETQYF
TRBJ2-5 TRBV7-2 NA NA TGTGCCAGCACCACTAGAGGGTTGGAGACCCAGTACTTC CASTTRGLETQYF
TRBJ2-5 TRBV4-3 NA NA TGCGCCAGCAGCCAAGAGGGACTGAGTGGGGCAGAGACCCAGTACTTC CASSQEGLSGAETQYF
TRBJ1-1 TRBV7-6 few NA TGTGCCAGCAGCTTAGCGACCGTCGGGAGGAACACTGAAGCTTTCTTT CASSLATVGRNTEAFF
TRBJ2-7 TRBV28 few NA TGTGCCAGCAGTTTCGTCGGGGTTTCGACCTACGAGCAGTACTTC CASSFVGVSTYEQYF
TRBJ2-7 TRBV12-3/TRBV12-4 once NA TGTGCCAGCAGTTTAAATTCCGGGTTCGAGCAGTACTTC CASSLNSGFEQYF
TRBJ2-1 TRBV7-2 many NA TGTGCCAGCAGCTTATCCCCACGGGGATTCGGTGAGCAGTTCTTC CASSLSPRGFGEQFF
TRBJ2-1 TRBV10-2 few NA TGCGCCAGCAGGGGGGATTCGGAGGACGTCGATGAGCAGTTCTTC CASRGDSEDVDEQFF
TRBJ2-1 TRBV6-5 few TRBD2 TGTGCCAGCAGTTACTCCAGCGGGAGCTCCTACAATGAGCAGTTCTTC CASSYSSGSSYNEQFF
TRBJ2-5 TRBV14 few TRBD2 TGTGCCAGCAGCTTTCGACTAGCGGGAGGGCCGGAGACCCAGTACTTC CASSFRLAGGPETQYF
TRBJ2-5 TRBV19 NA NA TGTGCCAGTGTCGGAGAGGGGTACCAAGAGACCCAGTACTTC CASVGEGYQETQYF
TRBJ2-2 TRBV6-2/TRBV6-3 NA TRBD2 TGTGCCAGCAGTTCGGGACTAGCGGAGTACACCGGGGAGCTGTTTTTT CASSSGLAEYTGELFF
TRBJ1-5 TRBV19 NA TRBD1 TGTGCCAGTAGTTCCGGGACAGGGCAAAATTTGCCCCAGCATTTT CASSSGTGQNLPQHF
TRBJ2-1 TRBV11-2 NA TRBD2 TGTGCCAGCAGCTTAGATGGTCTAGCGGCCTCCTACAATGAGCAGTTCTTC CASSLDGLAASYNEQFF
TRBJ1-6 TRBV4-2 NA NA TGTGCCAGCAGCCAAGTTATTATGGGTGGGACGGTGGTTAATTCACCCCTCCACTTT CASSQVIMGGTVVNSPLHF
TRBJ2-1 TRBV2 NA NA TGTGCCAGCAGTGAAGAGAGGACCCCCAATGAGCAGTTCTTC CASSEERTPNEQFF
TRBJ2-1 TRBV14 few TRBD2 TGTGCCAGCAGCACTATAGCGGGAGGTACCTACAATGAGCAGTTCTTC CASSTIAGGTYNEQFF
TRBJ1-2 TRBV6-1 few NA TGTGCCAGCATGAGTAACTATGGCTACACCTTC CASMSNYGYTF
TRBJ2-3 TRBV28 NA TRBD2 TGTGCCAGCACCTCCGGACTAGCGGGAGCGGCTACGCAGTATTTT CASTSGLAGAATQYF
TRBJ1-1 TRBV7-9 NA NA TGTGCCAGCAGCCAACAGATTGACACTGAAGCTTTCTTT CASSQQIDTEAFF
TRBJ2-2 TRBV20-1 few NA TGCAGTGCTCATACGAGACTGAACACCGGGGAGCTGTTTTTT CSAHTRLNTGELFF
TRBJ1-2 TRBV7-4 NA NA TGTGCCAGCAGCTTATTTGAGGCTAACTATGGCTACACCTTC CASSLFEANYGYTF
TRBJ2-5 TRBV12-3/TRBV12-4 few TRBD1 TGTGCCAGCAGCGGGACAGGGGCGCAGACCCAGTACTTC CASSGTGAQTQYF
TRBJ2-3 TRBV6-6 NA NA TGTGCCAGCAGTTACCGTGGGAGTGCAGATACGCAGTATTTT CASSYRGSADTQYF
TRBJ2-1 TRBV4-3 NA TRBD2 TGCGCCAGCAGCCAAGACTTAGCGGGAGCCTACAATGAGCAGTTCTTC CASSQDLAGAYNEQFF
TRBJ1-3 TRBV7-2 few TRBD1 TGTGCCAGCAGATTCCGGGACAGGGCCTCTGGAAACACCATATATTTT CASRFRDRASGNTIYF
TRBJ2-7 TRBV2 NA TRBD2 TGTGCCAGCGGCGGGAGCGTATCCTACGAGCAGTACTTC CASGGSVSYEQYF
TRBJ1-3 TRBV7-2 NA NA TGTGCCAGCAGCTTCGGGGGATTCACCATATATTTT CASSFGGFTIYF
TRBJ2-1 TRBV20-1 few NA TGCAGTGCCAAAGCGTGGGCCAGCTCCTACAATGAGCAGTTCTTC CSAKAWASSYNEQFF
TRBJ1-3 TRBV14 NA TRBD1 TGTGCCAGCAGCCCATCCCGGGACAGTTACAAAAACACCATATATTTT CASSPSRDSYKNTIYF
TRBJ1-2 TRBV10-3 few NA TGTGCCATCAGTGAGAACAGGGCCAATGGCTACACCTTC CAISENRANGYTF
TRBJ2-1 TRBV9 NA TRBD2 TGTGCCAGCACCACCGGGACTAGACTCTACAATGAGCAGTTCTTC CASTTGTRLYNEQFF
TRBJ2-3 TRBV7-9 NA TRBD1 TGTGCCAGCAGCTCGGGACAGGGGTCCTCTTCTGGCACAGATACGCAGTATTTT CASSSGQGSSSGTDTQYF
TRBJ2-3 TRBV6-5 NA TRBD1 TGTGCCAGCAGAGGAGACAGGGGCACAGATACGCAGTATTTT CASRGDRGTDTQYF
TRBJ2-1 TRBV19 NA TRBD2 TGTGCCAGTAGGAAAGGACTAGCGGGAGAGTTGGAGCAGTTCTTC CASRKGLAGELEQFF
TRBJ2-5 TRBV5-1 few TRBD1 TGCGCCAGCGGCTACTTCAGGACAGGGGATGATGGGGAGACCCAGTACTTC CASGYFRTGDDGETQYF
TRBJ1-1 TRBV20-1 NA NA TGCAGTGCTAGGCAGGAGCCTTTGGACACTGAAGCTTTCTTT CSARQEPLDTEAFF
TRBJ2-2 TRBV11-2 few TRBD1 TGTGCCAGCAGCTTAGTCCTCCCGACAGGGGCCGGGGAGCTGTTTTTT CASSLVLPTGAGELFF
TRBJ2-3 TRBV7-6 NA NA TGTGCCAGCAGCCCCGGGCGGTCGGCCACAGATACGCAGTATTTT CASSPGRSATDTQYF
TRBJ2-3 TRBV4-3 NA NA TGCGCCAGCAGCCACACAAGGGGGGGTTCAGATACGCAGTATTTT CASSHTRGGSDTQYF
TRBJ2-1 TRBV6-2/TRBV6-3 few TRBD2 TGTGCCAGTGTAGACCTAGCGGCCTCCTACAATGAGCAGTTCTTC CASVDLAASYNEQFF
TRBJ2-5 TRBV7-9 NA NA TGTGCCAGCAGCTTACGGGAACAAGAGACCCAGTACTTC CASSLREQETQYF
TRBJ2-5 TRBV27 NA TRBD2 TGTGCCAGCAGTTCCTATAGCGGGAGTGGGGAGACCCAGTACTTC CASSSYSGSGETQYF
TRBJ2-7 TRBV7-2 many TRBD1 TGTGCCAGCAGCTTAGAGGGCAGGGGGCGCAAGCAGTACTTC CASSLEGRGRKQYF
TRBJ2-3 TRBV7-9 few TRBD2 TGTGCCAGCAGCAATCGGGCTAGCGGGAGTCAAGATACGCAGTATTTT CASSNRASGSQDTQYF
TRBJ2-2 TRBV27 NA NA TGTGCCAGCAGTTTGACACGGGTGAACACCGGGGAGCTGTTTTTT CASSLTRVNTGELFF
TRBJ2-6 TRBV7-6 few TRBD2 TGTGCCAGCAGCCAGGGACTAGCGGGAGTTCTCTCTGGGGCCAACGTCCTGACTTTC CASSQGLAGVLSGANVLTF
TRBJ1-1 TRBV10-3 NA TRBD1 TGTGCCATCAGTACAGGGGCCATGGACACTGAAGCTTTCTTT CAISTGAMDTEAFF
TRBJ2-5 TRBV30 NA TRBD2 TGTGCCTGGAGTCCCGGGACTAGCCGAGAGACCCAGTACTTC CAWSPGTSRETQYF
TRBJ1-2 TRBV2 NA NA TGTGCCAGCAGAGAGACTGCCCCTAGCTATGGCTACACCTTC CASRETAPSYGYTF